The T cell receptor beta chain described here comes from a study of T cell repertoires in cytomegalovirus infection. Study summary: In the study, CMV epitopes included recently identified HLA-C-restricted and well-studied HLA-B-restricted ones. The public TCR beta signatures pointed to both CMV infection and matching HLA type. Regarding the study as a whole: HLA-C-restricted CMV clonotypes gave the most frequent clonotype in two of eight donors.

TCRdb fed the reads into MiXCR, producing one record per CDR3 protein. This sample has approximately 910,000 distinct CDR3 sequences, with roughly 30% found just once. About this clonotype: Its antigen remains unknown.

Germline assignment: CDR1 MNHEY and CDR2 SMNVEV (reference sequence). CDR3 length: 14 amino acids. Between the trimmed V and J ends, which lost 5 bases and 7 bases, there was a span of 12 bases. The receptor was isolated from a human donor in good health (CMV status not recorded). Some clones in this sample may be carry-over from other donors' samples. The input for sequencing was cultured CD8+ T cells from PBMCs, taken from culture after CMV antigen stimulation. The chain combines TRBV27 with TRBJ1-6, with a weak D call TRBD1 (5 bases). The CDR3 sequence: CASSMGQTNSPLHF. The CDR3 DNA follows: TGTGCCAGCAGTATGGGGCAGACCAATTCACCCCTCCACTTT.